This T cell receptor beta chain was profiled in a study of blood T cell repertoires in COVID-19. Study-wide context: Donors of Cohort 3 who recovered were those that had two negative PCRs, clearance, or symptom resolution. Nucleic acid was either cDNA or gDNA, and it came from T cells, B-cell-depleted T cells, or PBMCs.

In the original workflow: Amplification with reference gene primers provided the estimates of nucleated cell counts. Profiling relied on immunoSEQ multiplex PCR, and the TCRdb table lists in-frame clones only, not all of them. V and J calls plus clone size are reproduced from that table; the DNA served to infer D and trimming. The sample includes fewer than 350,000 clones, 88% of them seen just once. The germline V gene encodes CDR1 SGHRS and CDR2 YFSETQ. V gave up 0 bases and J gave up 0 bases, with 3 bases separating them. This CDR3 is built from 14 residues. The rearrangement links TRBV5-1 to TRBJ1-4, with D uncertain. The source is a woman in her sixties or seventies in a cohort exposed to, infected with or recovered from COVID-19 (not recorded which). Sequencing used PBMCs or T cells enriched from blood (not recorded which). The CDR3 loop reads CASSLDSTNEKLFF. The CDR3, as DNA: TGCGCCAGCAGCTTGGACTCAACTAATGAAAAACTGTTTTTT.